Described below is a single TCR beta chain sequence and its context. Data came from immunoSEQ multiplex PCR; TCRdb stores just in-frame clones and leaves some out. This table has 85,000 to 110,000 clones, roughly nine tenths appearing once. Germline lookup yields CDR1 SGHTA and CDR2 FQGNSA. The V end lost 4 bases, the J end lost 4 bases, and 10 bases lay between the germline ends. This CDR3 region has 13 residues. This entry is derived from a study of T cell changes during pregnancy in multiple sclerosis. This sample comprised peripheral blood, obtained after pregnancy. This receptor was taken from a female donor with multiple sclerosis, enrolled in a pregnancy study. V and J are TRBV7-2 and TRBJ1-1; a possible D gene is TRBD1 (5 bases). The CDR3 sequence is CASSSQGSTEAFF. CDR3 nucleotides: TGTGCCAGCAGCTCTCAGGGTTCCACTGAAGCTTTCTTT.